One sample yielded the 6 T cell receptor beta chains listed below, sequenced in a study of blood T cell repertoires in COVID-19. TCRdb keeps only in-frame clones here, not all; method: immunoSEQ multiplex PCR. The table lists some 150,000 clones, 80% of them singletons. The sequenced sample was peripheral blood. The receptors were sampled from a man in his sixties with active or convalescent COVID-19.

The chain employs TRBV11-3 and TRBJ2-7; 7 bases map to TRBD1. Germline V gives CDR1 SGHNT, CDR2 YENEEA. The CDR3 runs to 13 residues. Trimming took 6 bases from V and 7 from J; bases not matched to a gene: 9. CDR3 sequence (DNA): TGTGCCAGCAGTCTACAGGGGTCGAGTGAGCAGTACTTC. Translation: CASSLQGSSEQYF.

The chain joins TRBV6-5 to TRBJ1-1; D is ambiguous. Germline V lookup: CDR1 MNHEY, CDR2 SVGAGI. Between the trimmed V and J ends, which lost 6 bases and 4 bases, there was a span of 12 bases. The CDR3 covers 13 residues. CDR3 region: CASSLARATEAFF. Written as DNA, the CDR3 is TGTGCCAGCAGCCTAGCGCGGGCCACTGAAGCTTTCTTT.

The chain links TRBV7-9 to TRBJ2-2; 9 nucleotides match TRBD1. Germline-derived CDR1 and CDR2 are SEHNR and FQNEAQ (reference sequence). J lost 4 bases, V lost 6 bases, and 6 bases had no gene match. This CDR3 has 15 residues. CDR3 region: CASRNRGQATGELFF. The CDR3 DNA is TGTGCCAGCAGGAACAGGGGGCAGGCCACCGGGGAGCTGTTTTTT. Using reference TRBV7-9 and TRBJ2-2 for the parts outside the CDR3, the full variable domain is DTGVSQNPRHKITKRGQNVTFRCDPISEHNRLYWYRQTLGQGPEFLTYFQNEAQLEKSRLLSDRFSAERPKGSFSTLEIQRTEQGDSAMYLCASRNRGQATGELFFGEGSRLTVL.

Comment on this clone: An end of the junction does not agree with germline; a read error may underlie this. The chain links TRBV6-2 or TRBV6-3 to TRBJ1-4; D perhaps matches TRBD1 (6 bases). CDR3 length equals 12 residues. Germline loops: CDR1 MNHEY, CDR2 SVGEGT. The CDR3 sequence: CASSYWGQAPIF. Written as DNA, the CDR3 is TGTGCCAGCAGTTACTGGGGACAAGCTCCGATTTTT.

This rearrangement joins TRBV19 to TRBJ2-7; TRBD2 matches 11 bases. The CDR3 has 16 amino acids. Germline V CDR1 and CDR2: LNHDA, SQIVND (reference sequence). Trimming cost V 9 bases and J 3 bases; bases outside gene matches: 13. The CDR3 nucleotides are TGTGCCAGCAGCAGTCTTAGACTAGCGGGGTACTACGAGCAGTACTTC. This encodes CASSSLRLAGYYEQYF.

The CDR3 DNA is TGTGCCAGCAGCTCAGATCCAGTCTCTGGCTACACCTTC. Its translation: CASSSDPVSGYTF. This chain connects TRBV7-3 to TRBJ1-2, with unresolved D. The V end lost 4 bases, the J end lost 7 bases, and 13 bases lay between the germline ends. The CDR3 covers 13 residues. The germline V gene encodes CDR1 SGHTA and CDR2 FQGTGA.